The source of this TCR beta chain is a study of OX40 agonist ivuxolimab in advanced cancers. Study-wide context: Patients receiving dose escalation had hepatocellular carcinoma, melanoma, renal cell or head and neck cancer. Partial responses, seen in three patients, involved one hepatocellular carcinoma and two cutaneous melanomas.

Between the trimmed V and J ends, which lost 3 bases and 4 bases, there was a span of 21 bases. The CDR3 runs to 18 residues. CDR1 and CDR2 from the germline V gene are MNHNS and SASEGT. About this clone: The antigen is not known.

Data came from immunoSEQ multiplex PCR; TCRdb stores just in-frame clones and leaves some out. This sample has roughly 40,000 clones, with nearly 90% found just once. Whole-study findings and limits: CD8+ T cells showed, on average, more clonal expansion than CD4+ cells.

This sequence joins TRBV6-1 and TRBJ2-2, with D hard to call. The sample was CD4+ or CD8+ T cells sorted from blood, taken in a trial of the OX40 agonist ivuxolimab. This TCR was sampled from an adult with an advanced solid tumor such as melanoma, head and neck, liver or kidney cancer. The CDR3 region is CASSDGSRWVSSTGELFF. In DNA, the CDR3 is TGTGCCAGCAGTGATGGGTCTCGATGGGTCTCGAGCACCGGGGAGCTGTTTTTT.